The 11 T cell receptor beta chains below come from one sample, sequenced in a study of blood T cell repertoires in COVID-19. The assay was immunoSEQ multiplex PCR, and TCRdb's table has in-frame clones only and misses some. The table lists roughly 100,000 clones, approximately 82% of them singletons. The sample taken for sequencing was peripheral blood. These receptors were taken from a man in his 70s with acute or convalescent COVID-19.

J is TRBJ1-2 and V is TRBV19; D is unclear. V was pared by 7 bases and J by 4 bases, with 16 bases between. Germline CDR1 is LNHDA and CDR2 is SQIVND (reference sequence). The CDR3 consists of 14 residues. The CDR3 DNA is TGTGCCAGTACCAATAAAAAAGAGGGCTATGGCTACACCTTC. It translates to CASTNKKEGYGYTF.

J is TRBJ1-3 and V is TRBV3-1 (or the pseudogene TRBV3-2); TRBD1 matches at 7 bases. V shed 8 bases, J shed 0 bases, and the junction held 13 bases outside the gene matches. CDR3 length equals 17 residues. Germline loops: CDR1 LGHDT, CDR2 YNNKEL (reference sequence). Written as DNA, the CDR3 is TGTGCCAGCGGAAAAAAAACAGGGGCTCACTCTGGAAACACCATATATTTT. Residues: CASGKKTGAHSGNTIYF.

The chain links TRBV18 to TRBJ1-5; TRBD1 agrees at 7 bases. The V segment lost 3 bases and the J segment 5 bases; nucleotides outside the gene matches: 4. This CDR3 contains 14 residues. Per the germline V gene, CDR1 is KGHSH and CDR2 is LQKENI. The CDR3 nucleotides are TGTGCCAGCTCACCTGACAGGGTCGATCAGCCCCAGCATTTT. This translates into CASSPDRVDQPQHF.

The chain has TRBV4-3 and TRBJ2-2; D remains unclear. Trimming took 2 bases from V and 7 from J, leaving 5 bases between them. Germline lookup yields CDR1 LGHNA and CDR2 YSLEER. CDR3 size: 12 residues. CDR3 nucleotide sequence: TGCGCCAGCAGCCAATATAACGGGGAGCTGTTTTTT. It specifies CASSQYNGELFF.

Remarks on this clone: The same CDR3 arises from other DNA sequences in this sample as well. The gene calls are TRBV4-1 and TRBJ1-3; TRBD1 is a possible D gene (6 bases). V lost 4 bases and J lost 0, with 7 bases in between. CDR1 is MGHRA, CDR2 YSYEKL, per germline. The CDR3 contains 14 residues. CDR3 bases: TGCGCCAGCAGCCGACAGGTCTCTGGAAACACCATATATTTT. Translated, it gives CASSRQVSGNTIYF.

The V and J genes are TRBV3-1 (or the pseudogene TRBV3-2) and TRBJ2-3, with D possibly matching TRBD2 (7 bases). Germline CDR1 reads LGHDT; CDR2 reads YNNKEL (reference sequence). There are 14 residues in the CDR3. The V end was cut by 4 bases, the J end by 6 bases, with 14 bases between. CDR3 protein: CASSRGGFMDTQYF. The CDR3 nucleotides are TGTGCCAGCAGCCGGGGGGGCTTTATGGATACGCAGTATTTT.

The chain couples TRBV7-9 to TRBJ1-1; TRBD1 matches 7 bases. J gave up 8 bases and V 5 bases, and 8 bases lay outside the gene matches. CDR3 length: 13 residues. Germline V gene lookup returns CDR1 SEHNR and CDR2 FQNEAQ (reference sequence). Written as DNA, the CDR3 is TGTGCCAGCAGCCCCGGGGACAGCGGGGAAGCTTTCTTT. Its protein is CASSPGDSGEAFF.

This clone was counted only a few times. V usage is TRBV6-5 and J usage is TRBJ2-2, with D unresolved. The V gene's germline CDR1 is MNHEY and CDR2 SVGAGI. The CDR3 has 14 residues. With 8 bases removed from V and 0 bases from J, the gap between germline ends came to 10 bases. This CDR3 is CASSNTANTGELFF. CDR3 coding DNA: TGTGCCAGCTCGAACACAGCGAACACCGGGGAGCTGTTTTTT.

This chain links TRBV29-1 with TRBJ2-1, with D perhaps matching TRBD2 (5 bases). V was cut by 1 base and J by 9 bases, with 16 bases left in between. Germline CDR1 reads SQVTM; CDR2 reads ANQGSEA. The CDR3 has 14 amino acids. DNA of the CDR3: TGCAGCGTTGAAGTGTATTTAGGGAGAGTTGAGCAGTTCTTC. Protein: CSVEVYLGRVEQFF.

This chain uses TRBV7-9 with TRBJ1-5, with 7 positions matching TRBD1. In germline, CDR1 is SEHNR, CDR2 FQNEAQ (reference sequence). Trimming removed 1 base from V and 5 bases from J; junction bases left unmatched: 5. The CDR3 sequence is 15 residues long. Written as DNA, the CDR3 is TGTGCCAGCAGCTTAGGAGGGGGCGGGGATCAGCCCCAGCATTTT. This sequence encodes CASSLGGGGDQPQHF. Full variable domain (missing parts from reference TRBV7-9 and TRBJ1-5): DTGVSQNPRHKITKRGQNVTFRCDPISEHNRLYWYRQTLGQGPEFLTYFQNEAQLEKSRLLSDRFSAERPKGSFSTLEIQRTEQGDSAMYLCASSLGGGGDQPQHFGDGTRLSIL.

The V call is TRBV7-9, the J call TRBJ1-2; D gene unclear. CDR1 and CDR2 from the germline V gene are SEHNR and FQNEAQ (reference sequence). V gave up 2 bases and J gave up 8 bases, with 18 bases separating them. The CDR3 has 15 amino acids. The DNA of the CDR3 is TGTGCCAGCAGCTTAACGATTGTCCGTGAGAGCGGCTACACCTTC. Protein sequence: CASSLTIVRESGYTF. The full variable domain, completed using reference TRBV7-9 and TRBJ1-2, is DTGVSQNPRHKITKRGQNVTFRCDPISEHNRLYWYRQTLGQGPEFLTYFQNEAQLEKSRLLSDRFSAERPKGSFSTLEIQRTEQGDSAMYLCASSLTIVRESGYTFGSGTRLTVV.